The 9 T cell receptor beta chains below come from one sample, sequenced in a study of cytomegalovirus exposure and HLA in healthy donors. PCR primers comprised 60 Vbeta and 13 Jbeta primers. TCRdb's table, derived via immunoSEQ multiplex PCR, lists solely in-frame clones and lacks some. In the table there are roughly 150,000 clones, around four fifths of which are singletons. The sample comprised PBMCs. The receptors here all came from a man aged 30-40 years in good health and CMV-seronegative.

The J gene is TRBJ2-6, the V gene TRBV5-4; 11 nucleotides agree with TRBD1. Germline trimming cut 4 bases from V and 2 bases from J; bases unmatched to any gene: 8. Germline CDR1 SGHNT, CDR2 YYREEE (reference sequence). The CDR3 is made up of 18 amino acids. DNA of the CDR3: TGTGCCAGCAGCCAGAAGGACAGGGGGCGAGCTGGGGCCAACGTCCTGACTTTC. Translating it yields CASSQKDRGRAGANVLTF.

This chain's CDR3 is CASSLAGGPWETQYF. For the CDR3, the DNA is TGTGCCAGCAGCTTAGCCGGGGGTCCATGGGAGACCCAGTACTTC. This chain uses TRBV7-8 with TRBJ2-5; possible D gene TRBD2, 6 bases. V lost 0 bases to trimming and J lost 5 bases, with 13 bases between them. Germline V gene lookup returns CDR1 SGHVS and CDR2 FQNEAQ. CDR3 length: 15 amino acids.

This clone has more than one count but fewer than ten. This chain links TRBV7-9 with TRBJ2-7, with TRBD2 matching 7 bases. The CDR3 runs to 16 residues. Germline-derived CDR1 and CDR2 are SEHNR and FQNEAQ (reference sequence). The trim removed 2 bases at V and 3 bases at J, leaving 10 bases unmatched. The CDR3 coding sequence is TGTGCCAGCAGCTTATTTGAGACTAGCAGAGTCTACGAGCAGTACTTC. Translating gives CASSLFETSRVYEQYF.

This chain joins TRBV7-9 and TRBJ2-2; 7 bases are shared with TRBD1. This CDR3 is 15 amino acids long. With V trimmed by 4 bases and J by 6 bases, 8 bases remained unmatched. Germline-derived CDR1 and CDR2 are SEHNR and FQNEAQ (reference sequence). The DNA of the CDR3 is TGTGCCAGCAGCTACCCCTTGGACAGGCCCGGGGAGCTGTTTTTT. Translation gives CASSYPLDRPGELFF.

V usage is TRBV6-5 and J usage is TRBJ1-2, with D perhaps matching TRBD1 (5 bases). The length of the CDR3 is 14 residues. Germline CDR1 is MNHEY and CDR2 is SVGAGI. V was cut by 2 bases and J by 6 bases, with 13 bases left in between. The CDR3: CASSYRGSTHGYTF. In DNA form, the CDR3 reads TGTGCCAGCAGTTACCGGGGGTCCACCCATGGCTACACCTTC.

The CDR3 region is CAVRSARDSYEQYF. CDR3 DNA sequence: TGTGCCGTACGCTCCGCCCGGGATTCCTACGAGCAGTACTTC. V is TRBV5-8 and J is TRBJ2-7; perhaps TRBD2 as D (5 bases). Per germline, CDR1 SGHTS and CDR2 YDEGEE. The length of the CDR3 is 14 residues. The germline V and J ends were trimmed by 10 bases and 1 base, with 18 bases remaining between them.

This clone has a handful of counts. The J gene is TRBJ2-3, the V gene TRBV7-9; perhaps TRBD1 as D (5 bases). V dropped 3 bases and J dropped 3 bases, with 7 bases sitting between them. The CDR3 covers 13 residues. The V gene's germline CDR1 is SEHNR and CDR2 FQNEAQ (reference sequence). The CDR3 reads CASSFKGTDTQYF. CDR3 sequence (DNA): TGTGCCAGCAGCTTCAAGGGGACAGATACGCAGTATTTT.

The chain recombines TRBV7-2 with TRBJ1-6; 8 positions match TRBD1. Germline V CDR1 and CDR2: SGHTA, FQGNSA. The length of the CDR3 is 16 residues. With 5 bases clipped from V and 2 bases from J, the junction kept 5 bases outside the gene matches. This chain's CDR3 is CASSREQGAYNSPLHF. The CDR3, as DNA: TGTGCCAGCAGCAGAGAACAGGGGGCCTATAATTCACCCCTCCACTTT.

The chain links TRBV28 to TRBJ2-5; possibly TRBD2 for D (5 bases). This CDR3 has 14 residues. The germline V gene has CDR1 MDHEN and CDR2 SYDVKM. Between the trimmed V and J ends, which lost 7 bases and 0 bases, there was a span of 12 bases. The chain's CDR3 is CASTRASYQETQYF. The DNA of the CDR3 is TGTGCCAGCACCCGCGCTAGCTACCAAGAGACCCAGTACTTC.